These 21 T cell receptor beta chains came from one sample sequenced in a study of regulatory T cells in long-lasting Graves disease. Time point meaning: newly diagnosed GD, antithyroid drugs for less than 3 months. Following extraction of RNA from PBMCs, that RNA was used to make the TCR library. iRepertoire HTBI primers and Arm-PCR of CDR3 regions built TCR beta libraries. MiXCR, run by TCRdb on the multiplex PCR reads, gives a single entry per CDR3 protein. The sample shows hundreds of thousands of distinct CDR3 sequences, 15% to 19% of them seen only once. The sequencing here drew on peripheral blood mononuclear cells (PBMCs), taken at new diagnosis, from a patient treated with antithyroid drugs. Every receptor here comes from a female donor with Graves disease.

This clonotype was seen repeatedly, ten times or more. The CDR3, as DNA: TGTGCCAGCACCTCGACAGGGAAGCAGCCCCAGCATTTT. Encoded protein: CASTSTGKQPQHF. The rearrangement joins TRBV12-3 or TRBV12-4 to TRBJ1-5, with TRBD1 identical over 7 bases. The CDR3 loop spans 13 amino acids. The V and J ends lost 7 bases and 7 bases, in that order; junction bases with no gene match: 7.

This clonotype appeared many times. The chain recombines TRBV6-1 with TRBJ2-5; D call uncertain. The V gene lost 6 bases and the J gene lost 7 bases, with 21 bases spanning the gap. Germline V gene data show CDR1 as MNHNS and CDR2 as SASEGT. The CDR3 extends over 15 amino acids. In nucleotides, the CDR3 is TGTGCCAGCAGCGCAGGACGGACCGGCGGCGCGACCCAGTACTTC. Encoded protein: CASSAGRTGGATQYF.

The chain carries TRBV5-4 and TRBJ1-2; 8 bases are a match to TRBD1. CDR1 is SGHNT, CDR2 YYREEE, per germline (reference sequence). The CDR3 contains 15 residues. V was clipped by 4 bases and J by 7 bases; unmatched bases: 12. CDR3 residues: CASSRGQGAGIGYTF. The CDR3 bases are TGTGCCAGCAGCCGAGGCCAGGGGGCGGGTATTGGCTACACCTTC.

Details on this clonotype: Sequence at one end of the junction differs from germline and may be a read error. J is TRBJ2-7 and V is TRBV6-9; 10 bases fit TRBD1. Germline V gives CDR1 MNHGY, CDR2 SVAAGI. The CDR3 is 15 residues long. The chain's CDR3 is CASSYSPGQGYERYF. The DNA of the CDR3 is TGTGCCAGCAGTTACTCCCCGGGACAGGGGTACGAGCGGTACTTC.

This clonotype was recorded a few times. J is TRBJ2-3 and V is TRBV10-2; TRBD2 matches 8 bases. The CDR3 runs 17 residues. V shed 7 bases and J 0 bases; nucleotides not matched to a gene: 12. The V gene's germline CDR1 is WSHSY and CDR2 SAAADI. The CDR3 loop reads CASKRGSSARSTDTQYF. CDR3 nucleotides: TGCGCCAGCAAGCGGGGGTCGTCAGCTCGAAGCACAGATACGCAGTATTTT.

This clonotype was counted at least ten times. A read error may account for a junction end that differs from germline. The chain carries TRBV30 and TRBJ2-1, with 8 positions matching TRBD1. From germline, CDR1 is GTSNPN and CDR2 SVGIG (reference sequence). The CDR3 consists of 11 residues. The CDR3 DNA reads TGTGCCTGGAGTGTAGGGACAGGCAAAATTTTC. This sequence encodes CAWSVGTGKIF.

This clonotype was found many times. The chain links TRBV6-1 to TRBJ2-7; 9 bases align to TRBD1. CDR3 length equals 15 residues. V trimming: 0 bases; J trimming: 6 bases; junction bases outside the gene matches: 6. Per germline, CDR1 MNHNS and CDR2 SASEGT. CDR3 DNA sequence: TGTGCCAGCAGTGAAGCGGACAGGGGCGGCCTCGAGCAGTACTTC. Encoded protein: CASSEADRGGLEQYF.

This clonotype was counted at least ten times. This CDR3 reads CSARTSGRTGELFF. As DNA, the CDR3 is TGCAGTGCGAGGACTAGCGGAAGGACCGGGGAGCTGTTTTTT. The V gene is TRBV20-1, the J gene TRBJ2-2; 10 bases match TRBD2. Germline V CDR1 and CDR2: DFQATT, SNEGSKA (reference sequence). With 6 bases clipped from V and 5 bases from J, the junction kept 6 bases outside the gene matches. The length of the CDR3 is 14 residues.

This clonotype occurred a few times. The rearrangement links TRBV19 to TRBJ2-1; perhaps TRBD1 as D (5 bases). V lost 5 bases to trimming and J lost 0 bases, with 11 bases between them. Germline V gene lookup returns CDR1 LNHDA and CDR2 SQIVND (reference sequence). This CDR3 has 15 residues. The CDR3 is CASSWTRSSYNEQFF. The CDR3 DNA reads TGTGCCAGTAGTTGGACACGCAGCTCCTACAATGAGCAGTTCTTC.

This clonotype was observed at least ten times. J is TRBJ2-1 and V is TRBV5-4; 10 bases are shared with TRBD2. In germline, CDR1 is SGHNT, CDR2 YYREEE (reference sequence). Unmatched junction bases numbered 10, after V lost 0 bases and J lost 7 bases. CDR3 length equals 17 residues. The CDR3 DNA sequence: TGTGCCAGCAGCTTGGACGTGCTAGCGGGGGTCCATAATGAGCAGTTCTTC. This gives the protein CASSLDVLAGVHNEQFF.

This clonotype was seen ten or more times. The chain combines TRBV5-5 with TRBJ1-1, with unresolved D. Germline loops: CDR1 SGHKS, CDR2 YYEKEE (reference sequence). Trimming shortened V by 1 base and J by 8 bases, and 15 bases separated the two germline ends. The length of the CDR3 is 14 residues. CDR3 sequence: CASSLLLQAIEAFF. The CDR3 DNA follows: TGTGCCAGCAGCTTGCTTCTCCAGGCTATAGAAGCTTTCTTT. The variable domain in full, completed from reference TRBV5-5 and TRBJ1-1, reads DAGVTQSPTHLIKTRGQQVTLRCSPISGHKSVSWYQQVLGQGPQFIFQYYEKEERGRGNFPDRFSARQFPNYSSELNVNALLLGDSALYLCASSLLLQAIEAFFGQGTRLTVV.

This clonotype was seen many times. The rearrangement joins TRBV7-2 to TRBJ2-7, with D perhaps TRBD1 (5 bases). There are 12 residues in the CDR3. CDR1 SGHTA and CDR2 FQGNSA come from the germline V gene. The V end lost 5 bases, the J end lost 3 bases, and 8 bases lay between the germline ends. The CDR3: CASSMTVYEQYF. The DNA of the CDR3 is TGTGCCAGCAGCATGACAGTCTACGAGCAGTACTTC. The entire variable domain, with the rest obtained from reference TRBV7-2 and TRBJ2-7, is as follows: GAGVSQSPSNKVTEKGKDVELRCDPISGHTALYWYRQSLGQGLEFLIYFQGNSAPDKSGLPSDRFSAERTGGSVSTLTIQRTQQEDSAVYLCASSMTVYEQYFGPGTRLTVT.

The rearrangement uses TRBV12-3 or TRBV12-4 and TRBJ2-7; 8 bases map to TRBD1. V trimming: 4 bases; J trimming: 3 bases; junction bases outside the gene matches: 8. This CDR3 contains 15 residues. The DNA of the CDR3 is TGTGCCAGCAGTTCGGGACAGGTGTTAGGCTACGAGCAGTACTTC. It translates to CASSSGQVLGYEQYF.

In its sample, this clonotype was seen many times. Here the CDR3 reads CASSFAQDYGYTF. CDR3 DNA sequence: TGTGCCAGCAGCTTTGCACAAGACTATGGCTACACCTTC. The rearrangement uses TRBV11-2 and TRBJ1-2; D gene unclear. V lost 3 bases and J 3 bases, leaving 8 bases between the germline ends. The CDR3 sequence is 13 residues long. CDR1 is SGHAT, CDR2 FQNNGV, per germline. Combining the CDR3 with reference TRBV11-2 and TRBJ1-2 gives the whole variable domain EAGVAQSPRYKIIEKRQSVAFWCNPISGHATLYWYQQILGQGPKLLIQFQNNGVVDDSQLPKDRFSAERLKGVDSTLKIQPAKLEDSAVYLCASSFAQDYGYTFGSGTRLTVV.

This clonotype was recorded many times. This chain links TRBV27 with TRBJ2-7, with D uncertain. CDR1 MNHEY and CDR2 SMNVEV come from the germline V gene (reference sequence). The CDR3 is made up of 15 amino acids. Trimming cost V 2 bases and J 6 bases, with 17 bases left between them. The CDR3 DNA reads TGTGCCAGCAGTTTAGTTGCATTTGGGCGCGGCGAGCAGTACTTC. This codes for CASSLVAFGRGEQYF.

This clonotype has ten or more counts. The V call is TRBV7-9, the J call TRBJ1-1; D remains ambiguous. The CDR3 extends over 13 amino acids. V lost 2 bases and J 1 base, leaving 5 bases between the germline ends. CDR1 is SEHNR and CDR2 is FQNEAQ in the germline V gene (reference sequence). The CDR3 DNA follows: TGTGCCAGCAGCTTATTTACGAACACTGAAGCTTTCTTT. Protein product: CASSLFTNTEAFF.

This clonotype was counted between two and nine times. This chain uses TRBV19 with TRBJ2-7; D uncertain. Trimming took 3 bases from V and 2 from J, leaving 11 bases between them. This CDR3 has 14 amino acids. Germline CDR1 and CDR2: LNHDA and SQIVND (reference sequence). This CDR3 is CASSIASPPYEQYF. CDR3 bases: TGTGCCAGTAGTATCGCCAGTCCCCCCTACGAGCAGTACTTC.

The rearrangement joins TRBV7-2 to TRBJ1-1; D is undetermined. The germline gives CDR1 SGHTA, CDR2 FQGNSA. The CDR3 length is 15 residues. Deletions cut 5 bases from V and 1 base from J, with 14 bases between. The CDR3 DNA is TGTGCCAGCAGCCCAATTACACCAAAGAACACTGAAGCTTTCTTT. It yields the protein CASSPITPKNTEAFF.

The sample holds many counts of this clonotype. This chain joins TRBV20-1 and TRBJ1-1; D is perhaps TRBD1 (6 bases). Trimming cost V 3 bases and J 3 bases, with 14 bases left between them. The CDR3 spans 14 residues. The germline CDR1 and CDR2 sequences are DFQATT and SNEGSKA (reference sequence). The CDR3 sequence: CSASVQGSDTEAFF. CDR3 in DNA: TGCAGTGCTAGTGTTCAGGGGTCGGACACTGAAGCTTTCTTT.

The CDR3 DNA reads TGTGCCAGCAGCTTAGGAGCTAGCGGGAGGGATGAGCAGTTCTTC. As protein: CASSLGASGRDEQFF. V gene TRBV11-2 combines with J gene TRBJ2-1; 12 nucleotides align to TRBD2. Germline CDR1 SGHAT, CDR2 FQNNGV. This CDR3 has 15 amino acids. V shed 1 base, J shed 8 bases, and the junction held 3 bases outside the gene matches.

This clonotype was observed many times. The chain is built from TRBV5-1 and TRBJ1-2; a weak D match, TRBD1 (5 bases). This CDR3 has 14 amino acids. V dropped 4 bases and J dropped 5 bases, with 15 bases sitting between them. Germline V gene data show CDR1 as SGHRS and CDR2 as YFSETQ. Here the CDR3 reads CASSPLSPGYGYTF. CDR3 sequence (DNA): TGCGCCAGCAGCCCCTTATCACCAGGGTATGGCTACACCTTC.